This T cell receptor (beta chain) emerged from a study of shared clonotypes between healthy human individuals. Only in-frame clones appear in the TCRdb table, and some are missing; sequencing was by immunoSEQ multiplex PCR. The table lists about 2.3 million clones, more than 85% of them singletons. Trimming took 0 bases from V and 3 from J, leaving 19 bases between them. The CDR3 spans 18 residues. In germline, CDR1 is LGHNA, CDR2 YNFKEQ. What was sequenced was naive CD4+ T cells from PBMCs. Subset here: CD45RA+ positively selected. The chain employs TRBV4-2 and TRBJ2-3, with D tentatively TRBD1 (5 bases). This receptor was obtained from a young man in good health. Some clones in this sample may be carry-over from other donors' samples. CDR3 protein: CASSQDGQGRRRTDTQYF. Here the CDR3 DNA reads TGTGCCAGCAGCCAAGATGGTCAGGGCCGAAGAAGGACAGATACGCAGTATTTT.